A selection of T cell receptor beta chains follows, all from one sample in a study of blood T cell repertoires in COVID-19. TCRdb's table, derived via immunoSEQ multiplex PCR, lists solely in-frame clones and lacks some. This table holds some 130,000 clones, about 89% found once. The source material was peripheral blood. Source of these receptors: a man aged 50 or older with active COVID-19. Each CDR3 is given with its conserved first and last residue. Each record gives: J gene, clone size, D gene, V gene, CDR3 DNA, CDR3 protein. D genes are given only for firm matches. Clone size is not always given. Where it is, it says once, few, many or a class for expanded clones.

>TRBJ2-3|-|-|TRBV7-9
TGTGCCAGCACCCTCCTTACTCGGGCAAAGGGGACAGATACGCAGTATTTT
CASTLLTRAKGTDTQYF
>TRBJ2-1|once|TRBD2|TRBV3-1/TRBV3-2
TGTGCCAGCAGCCAACCCTTGACTAGCGGGGGGCAGAATGAGCAGTTCTTC
CASSQPLTSGGQNEQFF
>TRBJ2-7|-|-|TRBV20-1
TGCAGTGCTAGTGGGCCCTACGAGCAGTACTTC
CSASGPYEQYF
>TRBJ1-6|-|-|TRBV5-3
TGTGCCAGAAGCCCCCCTTGTTCACCCCTCCACTTT
CARSPPCSPLHF
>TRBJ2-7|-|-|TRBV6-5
TGTGCCAGCAGTTACTCCCCCAGGTTTTCCTACGAGCAGTACTTC
CASSYSPRFSYEQYF
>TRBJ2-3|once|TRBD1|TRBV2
TGTGCCAGCAGTCCTACAGGGGGGGATACGCAGTATTTT
CASSPTGGDTQYF
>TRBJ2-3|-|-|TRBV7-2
TGTGCCAGCAGCCCACGACTAGGAGGCGGTACGCAGTATTTT
CASSPRLGGGTQYF
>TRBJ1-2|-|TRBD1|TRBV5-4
TGTGCCAGCAGGCCGGACAGGGGAGGGTATGGCTACACCTTC
CASRPDRGGYGYTF
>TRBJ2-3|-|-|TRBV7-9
TGTGCCAGCAGCTTACCCACGACAGGCGTGAGAAGAGATACGCAGTATTTT
CASSLPTTGVRRDTQYF
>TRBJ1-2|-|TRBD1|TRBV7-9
TGTGCCAGCAGCCCGGGGACAGCCCTTTATGGCTACACCTTC
CASSPGTALYGYTF
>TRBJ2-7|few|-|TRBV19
TGTGCCAGTAAACTCTCGAGGGAATCCTCCTACGAGCAGTACTTC
CASKLSRESSYEQYF
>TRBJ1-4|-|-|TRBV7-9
TGTGCCAGCAGTCTGGGGAGTGGGGGCACGCCCAAAGGAAAACTGTTTTTT
CASSLGSGGTPKGKLFF
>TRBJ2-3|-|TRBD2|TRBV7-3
TGTGCCAGCAGCTTTAGCGGGGGCACAGATACGCAGTATTTT
CASSFSGGTDTQYF
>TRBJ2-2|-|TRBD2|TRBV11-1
TGTGCCAGCAGCCCCGGACTAGCGATCACCGGGGAGCTGTTTTTT
CASSPGLAITGELFF
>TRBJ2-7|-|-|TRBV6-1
TGTGCCAGCAGTGAAATCGCAGGGAACGAGCAGTACTTC
CASSEIAGNEQYF